What follows describes a single T cell receptor beta chain. Its antigen is undetermined. Amplified regions were TCR beta CDR3 sequences from RNA transcripts. Initially, a first-round RT-PCR of the TCR CDR3 employed the HTBI primer set. TCRdb reprocessed the multiplex PCR reads via MiXCR and lists one record per CDR3 protein. The repertoire holds about 350,000 distinct CDR3 sequences, with about 18% as singletons. The data originate from a study of T cells in Graves' hyperthyroidism and ophthalmopathy. Whole-study context: Peripheral blood was taken when the disease was first diagnosed, before any treatment began. Overall study results and limits: Expanded thyroid clonotypes (above 0.001) were mostly also found in blood. A model built on 13 V-J features separated ophthalmopathy from stable hyperthyroidism.

Based on clinical symptoms, serum thyroxine and TRAb, thyroid ultrasound and orbital computed tomography, diagnoses were reached. The CDR3 sequence is 18 residues long. The V gene end was trimmed by 1 base and the J gene end by 7 bases; junction bases not matched to a gene: 17. Germline V gives CDR1 SQVTM, CDR2 ANQGSEA. The sequencing input was blood. This clonotype was sampled from a woman in her 30s with Graves' hyperthyroidism that later progressed to Graves' ophthalmopathy. The chain carries TRBV29-1 and TRBJ2-1; TRBD2 aligns across 9 bases. CDR3 loop: CSVEGTTIAAGGLNEQFF. DNA of the CDR3: TGCAGCGTTGAAGGGACCACTATTGCCGCGGGAGGGTTAAATGAGCAGTTCTTC.